Included here is one TCR beta chain sequence, with context. These data come from a study of blood T cell repertoires in COVID-19. At the level of the study: Some COVID-19 samples were acute and others convalescent; all came from the United States, Italy and Spain. Sample material is recorded as cDNA or gDNA derived from T cells, B-cell-depleted T cells, or PBMCs.

This table comes from immunoSEQ multiplex PCR, and its TCRdb copy is limited to in-frame clones, with some not included. The profile shows 75,000 to 80,000 clones, 88% of them singletons. Between the trimmed V and J ends, which lost 5 bases and 3 bases, there was a span of 13 bases. CDR1 and CDR2 (germline): KGHSH, LQKENI. This CDR3 spans 14 amino acids. The source is a human donor in a cohort sampled during active COVID-19. Material: peripheral blood. The rearrangement uses TRBV18 and TRBJ1-1, with D possibly TRBD1 on 6 matching bases. Written as DNA, the CDR3 is TGTGCCAGCTCAAGTCAGGGGCAGGACACTGAAGCTTTCTTT. As protein: CASSSQGQDTEAFF.